These 17 T cell receptor beta chains came from one sample sequenced in a study of cytomegalovirus exposure and HLA in healthy donors. PCR amplification relied on 60 Vbeta primers (plus 13 Jbeta primers). The method was immunoSEQ multiplex PCR; TCRdb's version includes in-frame clones alone and lacks a portion of them. In the table there are around 170,000 clones, about 85% of which are singletons. Input material: PBMCs. These TCRs come from a man aged 50 to 59 in good health and CMV-seronegative.

The table lists this clone with a few counts. The chain uses TRBV7-8 and TRBJ1-1; D possibly corresponds to TRBD1 (5 bases). The germline V and J ends were trimmed by 1 base and 4 bases, with 7 bases remaining between them. Per the germline V gene, CDR1 is SGHVS and CDR2 is FQNEAQ. CDR3 size: 13 residues. The chain's CDR3 is CASSLGTGTEAFF. The CDR3 nucleotides read TGTGCCAGCAGCTTAGGAACAGGCACTGAAGCTTTCTTT.

The chain joins TRBV19 to TRBJ2-4; maybe TRBD2 (6 bases). Trimming left V 6 bases short and J 0 bases short, with 9 bases between. Germline V gives CDR1 LNHDA, CDR2 SQIVND (reference sequence). This CDR3 region has 14 residues. The CDR3 region is CASRGTQAKNIQYF. CDR3 bases: TGTGCCAGTAGGGGGACTCAAGCCAAAAACATTCAGTACTTC.

This chain joins TRBV5-5 and TRBJ1-6, with TRBD1 as a possible D gene (6 bases). CDR3 length: 16 amino acids. Germline V CDR1 and CDR2: SGHKS, YYEKEE (reference sequence). With 0 bases removed from V and 7 bases from J, the gap between germline ends came to 14 bases. The CDR3 spells CASSLGALTGNSPLHF. CDR3 nucleotides: TGTGCCAGCAGCTTGGGGGCTTTGACAGGAAATTCACCCCTCCACTTT.

The chain has TRBV15 and TRBJ2-2, with D perhaps TRBD2 (6 bases). Trimming removed 0 bases at V and 4 bases at J, with 12 bases between. CDR1 and CDR2 from the germline V gene are LNHNV and YYDKDF (reference sequence). The CDR3 is 16 amino acids. The CDR3 DNA sequence: TGTGCCACCAGCAGAGATCCCATCGGGAGCACCGGGGAGCTGTTTTTT. Translation: CATSRDPIGSTGELFF.

The gene calls are TRBV2 and TRBJ2-7; the match to TRBD1 covers 7 bases. Germline values: CDR1 SNHLY, CDR2 FYNNEI. V lost 4 bases to trimming and J lost 1 base; unmatched junction nucleotides: 10. There are 16 residues in the CDR3. CDR3 sequence reads: CASSVWDSLPSYEQYF. DNA for the CDR3: TGTGCCAGCAGTGTCTGGGACAGTTTACCTTCCTACGAGCAGTACTTC.

CDR3 nucleotide sequence: TGCGCCAGCAGCCAGGGAGGTGATCATAGCAATCAGCCCCAGCATTTT. It codes for CASSQGGDHSNQPQHF. The V call is TRBV4-1, the J call TRBJ1-5, with no clear D. Germline CDR1 reads MGHRA; CDR2 reads YSYEKL. V lost 3 bases to trimming and J lost 0 bases, with 12 bases between them. CDR3 size: 16 residues.

This chain connects TRBV2 to TRBJ2-1; TRBD2 might be the D (6 bases). Germline V gene lookup returns CDR1 SNHLY and CDR2 FYNNEI. This CDR3 is built from 12 residues. V was shortened by 7 bases and J by 7 bases, with 11 bases between the two germline ends. The CDR3 DNA is TGTGCCAGCATCTCTCGGGGGAATGAGCAGTTCTTC. Encoded protein: CASISRGNEQFF.

V is TRBV18 and J is TRBJ1-4, with D hard to call. This CDR3 has 13 residues. V lost 3 bases, J lost 8 bases, and 10 bases lay in between. CDR1 KGHSH and CDR2 LQKENI come from the germline V gene. The CDR3 here is CASSPQREEKLFF. CDR3 sequence (DNA): TGTGCCAGCTCACCCCAGAGGGAAGAAAAACTGTTTTTT.

This clone was observed a handful of times. This chain uses TRBV7-2 with TRBJ2-5, with 9 bases that match TRBD2. With 1 base clipped from V and 5 bases from J, the junction kept 11 bases outside the gene matches. This CDR3 has 17 amino acids. Germline V gene sequence: CDR1 SGHTA, CDR2 FQGNSA. CDR3 coding DNA: TGTGCCAGCAGCTTAGTGGCGGGGCGGGGGGGCACCGAGACCCAGTACTTC. The encoded protein is CASSLVAGRGGTETQYF.

The V call is TRBV7-2, the J call TRBJ1-4; 7 bases are shared with TRBD1. This CDR3 has 16 amino acids. Per germline, CDR1 SGHTA and CDR2 FQGNSA. V was pared by 5 bases and J by 0 bases, with 6 bases of the junction left unmatched. Here the CDR3 DNA reads TGTGCCAGCAGCCCGAGCGACAGGGCAACTAATGAAAAACTGTTTTTT. It specifies CASSPSDRATNEKLFF.

V usage is TRBV7-9 and J usage is TRBJ2-2, with a weak D call TRBD1 (6 bases). There are 15 residues in the CDR3. In germline, CDR1 is SEHNR, CDR2 FQNEAQ (reference sequence). V lost 1 base to trimming and J lost 3 bases, with 9 bases between them. CDR3 in DNA: TGTGCCAGCAGCTTAGACAGGGTTCACACCGGGGAGCTGTTTTTT. It encodes CASSLDRVHTGELFF.

The chain is built from TRBV7-9 and TRBJ2-3; D is undetermined. V was clipped by 5 bases and J by 4 bases, with 4 bases between them. This CDR3 has 11 amino acids. CDR1 is SEHNR and CDR2 is FQNEAQ in the germline V gene (reference sequence). CDR3 coding DNA: TGTGCCAGCAGCGTCTCAGATACGCAGTATTTT. Translating gives CASSVSDTQYF.

The chain employs TRBV27 and TRBJ2-2; possibly TRBD2 for D (5 bases). The CDR3 runs to 14 residues. Germline CDR1 is MNHEY and CDR2 is SMNVEV (reference sequence). V lost 3 bases and J lost 1, with 6 bases in between. The CDR3 is CASSLTMNTGELFF. DNA for the CDR3: TGTGCCAGCAGTTTGACTATGAACACCGGGGAGCTGTTTTTT.

The rearrangement joins TRBV15 to TRBJ1-4; TRBD1 matches 9 bases. The J segment lost 8 bases and the V segment lost 0 bases, leaving 4 bases of the junction unmatched. Germline V gene data show CDR1 as LNHNV and CDR2 as YYDKDF (reference sequence). This CDR3 contains 15 residues. The CDR3 region is CATSREGTGWEKLFF. In DNA, the CDR3 is TGTGCCACCAGCAGAGAAGGGACAGGGTGGGAAAAACTGTTTTTT.

This chain links TRBV15 with TRBJ2-1; TRBD2 is a possible D gene (5 bases). Germline CDR1 is LNHNV and CDR2 is YYDKDF (reference sequence). This CDR3 region has 14 residues. V was pared by 0 bases and J by 15 bases, with 18 bases between. The CDR3 bases are TGTGCCACCAGCAGAGATCGACCAGCGGTTGATCGGTTCTTC. Protein sequence: CATSRDRPAVDRFF.

This clone was seen more than once but under ten times. The V and J genes are TRBV7-9 and TRBJ2-1; 10 bases fit TRBD2. Trimming at V came to 5 bases and at J to 5 bases, leaving 3 bases not matched to a gene. This CDR3 region has 14 residues. The germline V gene encodes CDR1 SEHNR and CDR2 FQNEAQ (reference sequence). The CDR3 spells CASSLLAGHNEQFF. The CDR3, as DNA: TGTGCCAGCAGCCTACTAGCGGGGCACAATGAGCAGTTCTTC.

The V call is TRBV18, the J call TRBJ1-4; D not certain. V was cut by 1 base and J by 5 bases, with 8 bases left in between. There are 14 residues in the CDR3. Germline CDR1 reads KGHSH; CDR2 reads LQKENI. Written as DNA, the CDR3 is TGTGCCAGCTCACCACGCTTAGAGAATGAAAAACTGTTTTTT. Amino acids: CASSPRLENEKLFF.